The rows below give T cell receptor beta chains drawn from one sample of a study of T cell responses to AZD1222 COVID-19 vaccine. Sequencing used immunoSEQ multiplex PCR; TCRdb keeps in-frame clones, though not all of them. This table has approximately 160,000 clones, approximately 94% appearing once. This specimen was peripheral blood, taken 28 days after the second AZD1222 dose. The receptors derive from an adult who received the AZD1222 COVID-19 vaccine. CDR3s include the opening cysteine and the closing phenylalanine or tryptophan. Each record gives: J gene, V gene, D gene, CDR3 DNA, CDR3 protein. The D gene is left open where the match is weak.

TRBJ1-6 TRBV6-5 - TGTGCCAGCAGTTACTCGGGGCAGGCACCCTCACCCCTCCACTTT CASSYSGQAPSPLHF
TRBJ1-1 TRBV5-4 - TGTGCCAGCAGCTTGGATTCGGGGTTGAGCACTGAAGCTTTCTTT CASSLDSGLSTEAFF
TRBJ1-6 TRBV7-3 TRBD1 TGTGCCAGCAGCCCGACAGGGGCGAGGTCACCCCTCCACTTT CASSPTGARSPLHF
TRBJ2-4 TRBV5-6 TRBD2 TGTGCCAGCAGCTTGCGGGGGGGCGCTTTCAACATTCAGTACTTC CASSLRGGAFNIQYF
TRBJ2-5 TRBV15 - TGTGCCACCAGCAGAGATAAGCCTGCCGGAGTGGAGACCCAGTACTTC CATSRDKPAGVETQYF
TRBJ1-2 TRBV4-1 TRBD1 TGCGCCAGCAGCCAAGTCGGTACAGGGGGCCGTCGGGGCTACACCTTC CASSQVGTGGRRGYTF
TRBJ2-6 TRBV4-1 - TGCGCCAGCAGCCAAGGTAGCCAGGGTGCTTCTGGGGCCAACGTCCTGACTTTC CASSQGSQGASGANVLTF
TRBJ2-5 TRBV3-1/TRBV3-2 TRBD2 TGTGCCAGCAGCCAAGGGGGAGTGGGAGGGGAGACCCAGTACTTC CASSQGGVGGETQYF
TRBJ2-1 TRBV7-2 - TGTGCCAGCAGCTCGGACAGCCCTACAAGCTCCTACAATGAGCAGTTCTTC CASSSDSPTSSYNEQFF
TRBJ2-3 TRBV11-2 - TGTGCCAGCAGCTTAGGGTGGGACACAGATACGCAGTATTTT CASSLGWDTDTQYF